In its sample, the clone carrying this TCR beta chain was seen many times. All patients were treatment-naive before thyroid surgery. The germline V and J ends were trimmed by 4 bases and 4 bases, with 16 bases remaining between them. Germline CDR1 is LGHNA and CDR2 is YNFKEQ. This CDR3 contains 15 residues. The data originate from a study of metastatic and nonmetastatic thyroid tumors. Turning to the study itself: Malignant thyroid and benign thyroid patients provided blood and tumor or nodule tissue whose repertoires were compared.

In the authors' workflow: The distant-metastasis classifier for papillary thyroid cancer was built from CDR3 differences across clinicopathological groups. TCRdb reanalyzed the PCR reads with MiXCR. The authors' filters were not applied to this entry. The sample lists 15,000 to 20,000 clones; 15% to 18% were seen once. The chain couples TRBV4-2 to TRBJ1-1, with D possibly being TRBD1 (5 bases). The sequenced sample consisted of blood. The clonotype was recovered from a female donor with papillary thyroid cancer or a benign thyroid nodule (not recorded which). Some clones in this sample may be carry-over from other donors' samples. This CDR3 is CASSRFFGGGTEAFF. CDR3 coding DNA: TGTGCCAGCAGCCGTTTCTTCGGGGGTGGCACTGAAGCTTTCTTT.